These 15 T cell receptor beta chains came from one sample sequenced in a study of blood T cell repertoires in COVID-19 (TCRdb year 2020). Library generation was performed with the immunoSEQ multiplex PCR assay. TCRdb limited this immuneACCESS table to in-frame rearrangements with V and J called. A share of clones is missing; checked studies link under half to unresolved V genes, and the rest is unexplained. A total of 260,000 or so clones appear in this sample, about 87% of them only once. Of the sample, 1% to 1.5% is held by the ten largest clones. The source material was PBMCs or T cells enriched from blood (not recorded which). These receptors were collected from a woman aged 40 to 49 with acute COVID-19.

The gene calls are TRBV19 and TRBJ1-5; no clear D gene. In germline, CDR1 is LNHDA, CDR2 SQIVND (reference sequence). There are 15 residues in the CDR3. Deletions cut 1 base from V and 2 bases from J, with 9 bases between. In nucleotides, the CDR3 is TGTGCCAGTAGTATAGGAGGTTGGGGCAATCAGCCCCAGCATTTT. It codes for CASSIGGWGNQPQHF.

This clone was seen once. V is TRBV2 and J is TRBJ2-1; 10 nucleotides agree with TRBD2. Trimming took 2 bases from V and 6 from J; bases not matched to a gene: 4. The germline V gene encodes CDR1 SNHLY and CDR2 FYNNEI. The CDR3 runs 15 residues. CDR3 in DNA: TGTGCCAGCAGTGAACAACTAGCGGGATTCAATGAGCAGTTCTTC. Amino acid sequence: CASSEQLAGFNEQFF.

This chain connects TRBV12-3 or TRBV12-4 to TRBJ2-3; D is unresolved. V was cut by 4 bases and J by 8 bases, with 7 bases left in between. This CDR3 has 11 amino acids. CDR3 residues: CASSYTSTQYF. DNA for the CDR3: TGTGCCAGCAGTTATACAAGTACGCAGTATTTT.

The chain links TRBV6-5 to TRBJ1-4; D not certain. The CDR3 has 11 residues. Germline CDR1 reads MNHEY; CDR2 reads SVGAGI. Between the trimmed V and J ends, which lost 5 bases and 6 bases, there was a span of 4 bases. The CDR3 DNA reads as TGTGCCAGCAGTCAGTATGAAAAACTGTTTTTT. Protein sequence: CASSQYEKLFF.

The chain carries TRBV6-5 and TRBJ2-1; 14 nucleotides match TRBD2. Germline values: CDR1 MNHEY, CDR2 SVGAGI. This CDR3 is built from 16 residues. J lost 3 bases, V lost 4 bases, and 2 bases had no gene match. The CDR3 sequence is CASSSGTSGSYNEQFF. The CDR3 nucleotides read TGTGCCAGCAGTTCCGGGACTAGCGGGAGCTACAATGAGCAGTTCTTC.

The chain has TRBV27 and TRBJ1-6, with D maybe TRBD1 (6 bases). The CDR3 length is 14 residues. Germline assignment: CDR1 MNHEY and CDR2 SMNVEV (reference sequence). V lost 8 bases and J lost 7, with 15 bases in between. The CDR3 reads CASEPGQLNSPLHF. The DNA for the CDR3 is TGTGCCAGCGAACCGGGACAATTAAATTCACCCCTCCACTTT.

The chain joins TRBV28 to TRBJ2-1; 12 nucleotides align to TRBD2. The CDR3 totals 15 residues. Germline CDR1 MDHEN, CDR2 SYDVKM. After removal of 4 bases from V and 7 bases from J, the junction contained 5 bases not matched to a gene. The CDR3 DNA follows: TGTGCCAGCAGTTCGACTAGCGGGAGTAAAAATGAGCAGTTCTTC. Amino acids: CASSSTSGSKNEQFF.

This clone is a singleton in its sample. This sequence joins TRBV28 and TRBJ1-4, with D perhaps TRBD1 (5 bases). The V end lost 6 bases, the J end lost 8 bases, and 13 bases lay between the germline ends. The CDR3 runs to 13 residues. CDR1 is MDHEN and CDR2 is SYDVKM in the germline V gene. CDR3 DNA: TGTGCCAGCAGCCCCCCCGCAGGGGAAAAACTGTTTTTT. As protein: CASSPPAGEKLFF.

This chain uses TRBV24-1 with TRBJ2-2, with 9 nucleotides matching TRBD2. Looked up from germline, CDR1 is KGHDR and CDR2 is SFDVKD. V gave up 5 bases and J gave up 2 bases; unmatched junction bases: 5. The CDR3 consists of 16 residues. The CDR3 sequence: CATSGGSGRNTGELFF. In nucleotides, the CDR3 is TGTGCCACCAGTGGGGGTAGCGGGAGAAACACCGGGGAGCTGTTTTTT.

The rearrangement joins TRBV9 to TRBJ1-2, with D perhaps matching TRBD1 (5 bases). V was clipped by 0 bases and J by 4 bases, with 13 bases between them. CDR1 and CDR2 from the germline V gene are SGDLS and YYNGEE. CDR3 length: 15 amino acids. CDR3 in amino acids: CASSVEGGEGYGYTF. The DNA of the CDR3 is TGTGCCAGCAGCGTAGAAGGAGGGGAGGGCTATGGCTACACCTTC.

The gene calls are TRBV19 and TRBJ2-1, with TRBD1 matching over 10 bases. V lost 2 bases and J lost 4; bases outside the gene matches: 2. The CDR3 totals 15 residues. Looked up from germline, CDR1 is LNHDA and CDR2 is SQIVND (reference sequence). This CDR3 reads CASSIWDRGYNEQFF. CDR3 nucleotides: TGTGCCAGTAGTATATGGGACAGGGGTTACAATGAGCAGTTCTTC.

The chain couples TRBV5-4 to TRBJ1-5; D is unresolved. CDR3 size: 13 residues. Germline lookup yields CDR1 SGHNT and CDR2 YYREEE (reference sequence). Trimming removed 2 bases at V and 9 bases at J, with 12 bases between. CDR3 amino acids: CASSFGSGRPQHF. The CDR3 bases are TGTGCCAGCAGCTTTGGATCCGGGAGGCCCCAGCATTTT. Looking up the rest from reference TRBV5-4 and TRBJ1-5 gives the full variable domain: ETGVTQSPTHLIKTRGQQVTLRCSSQSGHNTVSWYQQALGQGPQFIFQYYREEENGRGNFPPRFSGLQFPNYSSELNVNALELDDSALYLCASSFGSGRPQHFGDGTRLSIL.

The CDR3 sequence: CASSEAGGEYSPLHF. The CDR3 DNA is TGTGCCAGCAGTGAAGCCGGAGGGGAGTACTCACCCCTCCACTTT. The chain recombines TRBV2 with TRBJ1-6, with TRBD1 as a possible D gene (5 bases). This CDR3 contains 15 residues. The germline V and J ends were trimmed by 0 bases and 10 bases, with 13 bases remaining between them. Germline V gene sequence: CDR1 SNHLY, CDR2 FYNNEI.

V is TRBV30 and J is TRBJ1-5, with TRBD1 identical over 7 bases. The length of the CDR3 is 13 residues. Germline values: CDR1 GTSNPN, CDR2 SVGIG (reference sequence). The V segment lost 1 base and the J segment 4 bases; nucleotides outside the gene matches: 1. The CDR3 loop reads CAWSATGNQPQHF. CDR3 bases: TGTGCCTGGAGTGCGACAGGGAATCAGCCCCAGCATTTT.

The chain carries TRBV27 and TRBJ2-3; the match to TRBD1 covers 10 bases. The germline V gene encodes CDR1 MNHEY and CDR2 SMNVEV (reference sequence). The CDR3 is 14 residues long. With 5 bases clipped from V and 6 bases from J, the junction kept 5 bases outside the gene matches. The CDR3 bases are TGTGCCAGCAGTACCCGACAGGGGGCGGATACGCAGTATTTT. This sequence encodes CASSTRQGADTQYF.